The 7 T cell receptor beta chains reported below all come from one sample, sequenced in a study of a mutant IDH1 vaccine in newly diagnosed glioma. Time point specified: baseline, week 1 (first vaccination visit). Indicated treatment: pre-vaccination baseline after standard-of-care therapy. TCRdb's table, derived via immunoSEQ multiplex PCR, lists solely in-frame clones and lacks some. The table shows 75,000 to 100,000 clones, with roughly 82% occurring only once. The input for sequencing was PBMCs, taken from a glioma patient treated with radiotherapy, temozolomide or both. The receptors stem from a man aged 40-49 years with glioma. Some clones in this sample may be carry-over from other donors' samples.

This chain connects TRBV25-1 to TRBJ1-2, with a tentative D call TRBD1 (5 bases). V lost 6 bases, J lost 6 bases, and 20 bases lay in between. Germline assignment: CDR1 MGHDK and CDR2 SYGVNS. The CDR3 length is 15 residues. CDR3 protein: CASSPGTAVRHGYTF. The CDR3 coding sequence is TGTGCCAGCAGCCCCGGGACGGCCGTGAGGCATGGCTACACCTTC.

This chain connects TRBV30 to TRBJ1-1; 9 nucleotides align to TRBD1. Germline CDR1 is GTSNPN and CDR2 is SVGIG (reference sequence). CDR3 length equals 15 residues. The trim removed 5 bases at V and 5 bases at J, leaving 12 bases unmatched. DNA of the CDR3: TGTGCCTGGGACCCCCGGGACAGGGTGGCGACTGAAGCTTTCTTT. This encodes CAWDPRDRVATEAFF.

This rearrangement joins TRBV4-1 to TRBJ2-5, with 8 bases that match TRBD2. Germline values: CDR1 MGHRA, CDR2 YSYEKL. This CDR3 is built from 16 residues. Trimming at V came to 4 bases and at J to 4 bases, leaving 11 bases not matched to a gene. CDR3 region: CASSPRGSGDRETQYF. For the CDR3, the DNA is TGCGCCAGCAGCCCACGGGGTAGCGGGGATCGAGAGACCCAGTACTTC.

This chain uses TRBV30 with TRBJ2-2, with 10 bases aligning to TRBD2. V was clipped by 1 base and J by 5 bases; unmatched bases: 7. CDR3 length equals 16 residues. Germline lookup yields CDR1 GTSNPN and CDR2 SVGIG (reference sequence). The CDR3 nucleotides read TGTGCCTGGAGTGGCAGCGGGGGGGCCCGGACCGGGGAGCTGTTTTTT. It yields the protein CAWSGSGGARTGELFF.

The genes are TRBV2 and TRBJ1-2; D gene ambiguous. Looked up from germline, CDR1 is SNHLY and CDR2 is FYNNEI. The ends were cut back, 9 bases at V and 0 bases at J, with 11 bases in the middle. The CDR3 totals 13 residues. CDR3 sequence: CASTLYPNYGYTF. The CDR3 DNA reads TGTGCCAGTACATTGTACCCTAACTATGGCTACACCTTC.

This chain links TRBV7-9 with TRBJ2-3; maybe TRBD2 (5 bases). Germline CDR1 is SEHNR and CDR2 is FQNEAQ (reference sequence). This CDR3 is 17 amino acids long. V dropped 2 bases and J dropped 0 bases, with 15 bases sitting between them. The CDR3 sequence is CASSLIGDVYSTDTQYF. CDR3 DNA: TGTGCCAGCAGCTTAATCGGGGATGTCTATAGCACAGATACGCAGTATTTT.

This chain uses TRBV29-1 with TRBJ2-3, with 11 bases that match TRBD2. The V gene's germline CDR1 is SQVTM and CDR2 ANQGSEA. This CDR3 has 13 residues. The CDR3 DNA reads as TGCACCGGAGGGACTAGCGGATCAGATACGCAGTATTTT. As protein: CTGGTSGSDTQYF.